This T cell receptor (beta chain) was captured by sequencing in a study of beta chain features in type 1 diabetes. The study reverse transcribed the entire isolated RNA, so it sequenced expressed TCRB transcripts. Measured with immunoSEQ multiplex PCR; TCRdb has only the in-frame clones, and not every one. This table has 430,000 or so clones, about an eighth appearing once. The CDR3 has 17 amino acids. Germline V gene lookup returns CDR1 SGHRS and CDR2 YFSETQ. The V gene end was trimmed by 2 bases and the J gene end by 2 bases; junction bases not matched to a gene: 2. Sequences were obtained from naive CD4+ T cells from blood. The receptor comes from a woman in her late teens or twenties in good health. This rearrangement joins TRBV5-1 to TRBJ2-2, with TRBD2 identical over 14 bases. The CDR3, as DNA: TGCGCCAGCAGCTTAGGACTAGCGGGAGGCAACACCGGGGAGCTGTTTTTT. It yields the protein CASSLGLAGGNTGELFF.